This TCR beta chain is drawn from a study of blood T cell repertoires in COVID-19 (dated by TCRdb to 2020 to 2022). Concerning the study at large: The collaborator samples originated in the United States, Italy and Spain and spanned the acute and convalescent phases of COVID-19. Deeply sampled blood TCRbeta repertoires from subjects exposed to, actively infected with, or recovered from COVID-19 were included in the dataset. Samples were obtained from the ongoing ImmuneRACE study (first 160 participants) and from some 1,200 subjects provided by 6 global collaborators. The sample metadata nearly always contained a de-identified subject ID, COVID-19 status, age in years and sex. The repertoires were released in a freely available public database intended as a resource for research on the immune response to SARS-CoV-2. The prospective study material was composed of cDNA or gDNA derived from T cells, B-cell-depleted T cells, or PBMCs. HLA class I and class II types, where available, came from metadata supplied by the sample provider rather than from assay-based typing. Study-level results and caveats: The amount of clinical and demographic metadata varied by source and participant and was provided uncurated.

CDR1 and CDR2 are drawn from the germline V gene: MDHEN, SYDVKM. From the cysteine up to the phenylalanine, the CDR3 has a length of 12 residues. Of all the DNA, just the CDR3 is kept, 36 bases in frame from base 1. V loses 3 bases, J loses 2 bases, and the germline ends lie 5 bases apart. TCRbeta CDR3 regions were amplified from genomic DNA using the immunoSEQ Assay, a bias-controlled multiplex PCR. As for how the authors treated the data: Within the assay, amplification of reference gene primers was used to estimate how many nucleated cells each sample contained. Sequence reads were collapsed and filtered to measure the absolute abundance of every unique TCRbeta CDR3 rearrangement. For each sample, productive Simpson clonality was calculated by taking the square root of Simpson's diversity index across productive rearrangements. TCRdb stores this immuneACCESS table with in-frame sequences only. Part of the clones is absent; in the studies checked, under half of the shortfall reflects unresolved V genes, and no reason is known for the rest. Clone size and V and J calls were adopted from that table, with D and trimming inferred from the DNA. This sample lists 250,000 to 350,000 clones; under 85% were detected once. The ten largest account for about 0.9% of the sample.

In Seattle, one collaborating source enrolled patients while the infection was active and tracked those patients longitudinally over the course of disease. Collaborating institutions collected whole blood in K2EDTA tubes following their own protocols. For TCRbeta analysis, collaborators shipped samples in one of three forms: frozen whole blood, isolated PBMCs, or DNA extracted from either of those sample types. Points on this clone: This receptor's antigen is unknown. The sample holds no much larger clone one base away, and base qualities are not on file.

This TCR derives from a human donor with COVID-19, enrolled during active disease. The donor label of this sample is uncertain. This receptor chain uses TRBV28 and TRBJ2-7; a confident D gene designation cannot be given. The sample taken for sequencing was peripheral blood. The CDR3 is CASSFLAYEQYF. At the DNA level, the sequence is TGTGCCAGCAGTTTCCTAGCCTACGAGCAGTACTTC.